This T cell receptor beta chain was identified during a study of shared clonotypes between healthy human individuals. With respect to this clone: A far larger clone is one nucleotide away, so this likely arose from a read error.

CDR3 length: 14 residues. With 0 bases removed from V and 7 bases from J, the gap between germline ends came to 9 bases. Germline V gene sequence: CDR1 SEHNR, CDR2 FQNEAQ (reference sequence). Deep-level assay runs were performed. As handled by the study authors: Quality scores were absent from the junction-only immunoSEQ sequences, so filtering differed. Generated by immunoSEQ multiplex PCR, the TCRdb table keeps only in-frame clones and is missing some. Clone size and V and J calls were adopted from that table, with D and trimming inferred from the DNA. The sample contains roughly 500,000 clones, 81% of which appear only once.

The chain carries TRBV7-9 and TRBJ1-4; D not certain. Sequenced sample: PBMCs. This clonotype was sampled from a woman aged 40-49 years in good health. Some clones in this sample may be carry-over from other donors' samples. The CDR3: CASSLALMGEKLFF. The CDR3 DNA reads as TGTGCCAGCAGCTTAGCGCTAATGGGTGAAAAACTGTTTTTT.